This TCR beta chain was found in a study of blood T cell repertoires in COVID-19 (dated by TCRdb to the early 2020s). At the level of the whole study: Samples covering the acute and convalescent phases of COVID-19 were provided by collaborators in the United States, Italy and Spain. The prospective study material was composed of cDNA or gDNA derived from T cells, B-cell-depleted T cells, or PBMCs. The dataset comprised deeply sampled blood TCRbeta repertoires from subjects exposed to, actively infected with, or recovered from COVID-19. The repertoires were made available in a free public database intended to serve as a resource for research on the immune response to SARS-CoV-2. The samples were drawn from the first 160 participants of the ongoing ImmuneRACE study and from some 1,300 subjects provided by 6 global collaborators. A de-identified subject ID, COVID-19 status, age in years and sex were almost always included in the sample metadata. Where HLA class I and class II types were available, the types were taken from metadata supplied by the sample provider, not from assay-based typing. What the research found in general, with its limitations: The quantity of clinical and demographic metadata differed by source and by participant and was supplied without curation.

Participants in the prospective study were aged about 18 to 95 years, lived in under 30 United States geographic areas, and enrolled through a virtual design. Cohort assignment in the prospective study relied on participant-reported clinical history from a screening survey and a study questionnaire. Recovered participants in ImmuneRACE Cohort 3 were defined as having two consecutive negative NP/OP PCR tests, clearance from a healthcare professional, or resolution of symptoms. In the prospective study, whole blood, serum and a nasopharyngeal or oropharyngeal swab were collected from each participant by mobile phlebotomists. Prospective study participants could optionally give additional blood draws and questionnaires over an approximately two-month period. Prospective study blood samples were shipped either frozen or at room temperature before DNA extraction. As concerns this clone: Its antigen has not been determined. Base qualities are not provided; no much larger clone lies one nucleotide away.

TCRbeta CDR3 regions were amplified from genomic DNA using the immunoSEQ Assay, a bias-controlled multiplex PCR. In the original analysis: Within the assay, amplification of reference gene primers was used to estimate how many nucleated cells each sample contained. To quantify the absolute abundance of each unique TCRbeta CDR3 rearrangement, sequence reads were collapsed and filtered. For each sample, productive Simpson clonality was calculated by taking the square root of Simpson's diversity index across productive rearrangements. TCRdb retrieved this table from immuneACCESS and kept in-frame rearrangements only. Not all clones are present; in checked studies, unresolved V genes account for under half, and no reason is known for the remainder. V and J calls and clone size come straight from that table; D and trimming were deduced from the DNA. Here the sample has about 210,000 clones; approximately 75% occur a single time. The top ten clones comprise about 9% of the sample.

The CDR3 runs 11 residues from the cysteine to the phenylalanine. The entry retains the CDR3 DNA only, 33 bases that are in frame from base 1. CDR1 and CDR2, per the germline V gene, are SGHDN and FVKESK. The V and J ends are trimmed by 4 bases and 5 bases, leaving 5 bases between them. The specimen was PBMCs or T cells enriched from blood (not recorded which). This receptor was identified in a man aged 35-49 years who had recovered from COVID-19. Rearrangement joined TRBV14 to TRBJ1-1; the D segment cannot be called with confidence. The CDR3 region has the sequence CASSPGTEAFF. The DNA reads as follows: TGTGCCAGCAGCCCGGGAACTGAAGCTTTCTTT.